These 26 T cell receptor beta chains share one sample of origin, sequenced in a study of T cell responses to AZD1222 COVID-19 vaccine. Produced via immunoSEQ multiplex PCR; TCRdb's table is partial and in-frame only. The sample has some 80,000 clones; roughly 80% are singletons. The sample consisted of peripheral blood, taken 28 days after the second dose of the MenACWY control vaccine. These receptors were obtained from an adult who received the MenACWY meningococcal vaccine as a control.

V gene TRBV28 combines with J gene TRBJ2-7; a weak D match, TRBD2 (6 bases). The CDR3 consists of 15 residues. The germline V gene has CDR1 MDHEN and CDR2 SYDVKM. Trimming shortened V by 4 bases and J by 7 bases, and 20 bases separated the two germline ends. As DNA, the CDR3 is TGTGCCAGCAGTTCCCTTTTATCCGGGGCGGGAGAGCAGTACTTC. Translating it yields CASSSLLSGAGEQYF. The variable domain in full, completed from reference TRBV28 and TRBJ2-7, reads DVKVTQSSRYLVKRTGEKVFLECVQDMDHENMFWYRQDPGLGLRLIYFSYDVKMKEKGDIPEGYSVSREKKERFSLILESASTNQTSMYLCASSSLLSGAGEQYFGPGTRLTVT.

This rearrangement joins TRBV28 to TRBJ2-7; 11 nucleotides align to TRBD1. Germline CDR1 is MDHEN and CDR2 is SYDVKM. The CDR3 consists of 15 residues. V lost 3 bases to trimming and J lost 4 bases; unmatched junction nucleotides: 5. For the CDR3, the DNA is TGTGCCAGCAGTTTCGGACAGGGGGCGTCTTACGAGCAGTACTTC. It yields the protein CASSFGQGASYEQYF. Full variable domain (missing parts from reference TRBV28 and TRBJ2-7): DVKVTQSSRYLVKRTGEKVFLECVQDMDHENMFWYRQDPGLGLRLIYFSYDVKMKEKGDIPEGYSVSREKKERFSLILESASTNQTSMYLCASSFGQGASYEQYFGPGTRLTVT.

The chain combines TRBV19 with TRBJ2-2; D is perhaps TRBD1 (5 bases). CDR1 LNHDA and CDR2 SQIVND come from the germline V gene (reference sequence). Trimming pared 4 bases from V and 1 base from J, leaving 10 bases between. The CDR3 has 15 amino acids. The CDR3 here is CASSRGQVNTGELFF. In DNA, the CDR3 is TGTGCCAGTAGTAGAGGACAAGTGAACACCGGGGAGCTGTTTTTT.

The table lists this clone with a few counts. J is TRBJ1-5 and V is TRBV7-2; 7 bases fit TRBD1. The CDR3 spans 19 residues. The ends lost 3 bases at V and 2 bases at J; junction bases unmatched: 16. Germline CDR1 is SGHTA and CDR2 is FQGNSA. CDR3 protein: CASSFGTKGAGPGNQPQHF. The DNA of the CDR3 is TGTGCCAGCAGCTTCGGGACCAAGGGGGCAGGGCCGGGCAATCAGCCCCAGCATTTT.

This clone showed up many times. V gene TRBV6-2 or TRBV6-3 combines with J gene TRBJ2-1, with 11 positions matching TRBD2. Germline trimming cut 4 bases from V and 3 bases from J; bases unmatched to any gene: 8. CDR1 is MNHEY, CDR2 SVGEGT, per germline. The CDR3 runs 17 residues. The CDR3 loop reads CASSFSPTSGVYNEQFF. Written as DNA, the CDR3 is TGTGCCAGCAGTTTTTCCCCGACTAGCGGGGTCTACAATGAGCAGTTCTTC.

The DNA for the CDR3 is TGTGCCAGTAGCGCCGGGACTGGGAACACCGGGGAGCTGTTTTTT. It specifies CASSAGTGNTGELFF. This rearrangement joins TRBV19 to TRBJ2-2, with D maybe TRBD2 (6 bases). The CDR3 spans 15 residues. CDR1 is LNHDA and CDR2 is SQIVND in the germline V gene (reference sequence). Trimming took 6 bases from V and 1 from J, leaving 12 bases between them.

The chain is built from TRBV7-2 and TRBJ2-3; possible D gene TRBD1, 6 bases. The CDR3 totals 12 residues. Deletions cut 4 bases from V and 7 bases from J, with 9 bases between. In germline, CDR1 is SGHTA, CDR2 FQGNSA. The CDR3 region is CASSSQGYTQYF. The CDR3 bases are TGTGCCAGCAGCTCCCAGGGGTATACGCAGTATTTT.

The chain is built from TRBV28 and TRBJ1-1, with D perhaps matching TRBD1 (6 bases). The CDR3 spans 12 residues. The V and J ends lost 10 bases and 1 base respectively, with 10 bases between them. Germline V lookup: CDR1 MDHEN, CDR2 SYDVKM. The CDR3 here is CATSQGNTEAFF. The CDR3, as DNA: TGTGCCACCTCACAGGGGAACACTGAAGCTTTCTTT. Full variable domain (rest looked up from reference TRBV28 and TRBJ1-1): DVKVTQSSRYLVKRTGEKVFLECVQDMDHENMFWYRQDPGLGLRLIYFSYDVKMKEKGDIPEGYSVSREKKERFSLILESASTNQTSMYLCATSQGNTEAFFGQGTRLTVV.

The chain couples TRBV28 to TRBJ2-3, with unresolved D. This CDR3 is built from 15 residues. Germline-derived CDR1 and CDR2 are MDHEN and SYDVKM. The V end was cut by 0 bases, the J end by 1 base, with 8 bases between. The DNA of the CDR3 is TGTGCCAGCAGTTTATGGGAAGAGGGCACAGATACGCAGTATTTT. It translates to CASSLWEEGTDTQYF.

The chain uses TRBV3-1 (or the pseudogene TRBV3-2) and TRBJ2-3; D is unclear. The CDR3 has 13 amino acids. V was shortened by 5 bases and J by 1 base, with 7 bases between the two germline ends. Germline V gene lookup returns CDR1 LGHDT and CDR2 YNNKEL (reference sequence). CDR3 coding DNA: TGTGCCAGCAGCTCTCCACGCACAGATACGCAGTATTTT. Translated, it gives CASSSPRTDTQYF.

The chain couples TRBV29-1 to TRBJ1-1; no definite D call. CDR1 is SQVTM and CDR2 is ANQGSEA in the germline V gene. This CDR3 has 10 amino acids. The CDR3 is CSAGGTEAFF. The CDR3, as DNA: TGCAGTGCCGGTGGTACTGAAGCTTTCTTT.

This rearrangement joins TRBV5-6 to TRBJ1-2; no reliable D call. The V gene lost 4 bases and the J gene lost 6 bases, with 13 bases spanning the gap. Germline values: CDR1 SGHDT, CDR2 YYEEEE. The CDR3 is made up of 13 amino acids. DNA of the CDR3: TGTGCCAGCAGCCCGGCCCCAGCAGATGGCTACACCTTC. Its translation is CASSPAPADGYTF.

This chain links TRBV7-2 with TRBJ2-7; D is unresolved. The V gene lost 0 bases and the J gene lost 2 bases, with 5 bases spanning the gap. CDR3 length: 13 residues. In germline, CDR1 is SGHTA, CDR2 FQGNSA. The CDR3 protein is CASSLARPYEQYF. The CDR3, as DNA: TGTGCCAGCAGCTTAGCCAGACCCTACGAGCAGTACTTC.

The chain joins TRBV2 to TRBJ1-1; 7 positions match TRBD1. The CDR3 spans 13 residues. CDR1 SNHLY and CDR2 FYNNEI come from the germline V gene. J gave up 7 bases and V 3 bases, and 5 bases lay outside the gene matches. CDR3 protein: CASSDTGQLEAFF. The CDR3 DNA sequence: TGTGCCAGCAGTGATACGGGACAGCTTGAAGCTTTCTTT.

This clone is deemed medium-sized. V usage is TRBV7-8 and J usage is TRBJ1-4, with TRBD1 as a possible D gene (5 bases). The CDR3 has 15 residues. Trimming took off 5 bases at V and 3 bases at J, with 13 bases between the two ends. Germline V gene lookup returns CDR1 SGHVS and CDR2 FQNEAQ. CDR3 residues: CASSPWQGANEKLFF. The CDR3 DNA reads TGTGCCAGCAGCCCATGGCAGGGCGCTAATGAAAAACTGTTTTTT.

This chain links TRBV19 with TRBJ2-1, with D tentatively TRBD2 (5 bases). Trimming stripped 6 bases from V and 8 bases from J, with 17 bases between. The CDR3 has 14 amino acids. Germline V lookup: CDR1 LNHDA, CDR2 SQIVND (reference sequence). CDR3 bases: TGTGCCAGTAGAGACTATCCCCAGTCAGATGAGCAGTTCTTC. Its protein is CASRDYPQSDEQFF. Full variable domain (outside the CDR3, taken from reference TRBV19 and TRBJ2-1): DGGITQSPKYLFRKEGQNVTLSCEQNLNHDAMYWYRQDPGQGLRLIYYSQIVNDFQKGDIAEGYSVSREKKESFPLTVTSAQKNPTAFYLCASRDYPQSDEQFFGPGTRLTVL.

This clone has just a few counts. V gene TRBV3-1 (or the pseudogene TRBV3-2) combines with J gene TRBJ2-1; D gene ambiguous. This CDR3 is 13 amino acids long. Germline CDR1 reads LGHDT; CDR2 reads YNNKEL (reference sequence). Trimming removed 5 bases at V and 4 bases at J, with 9 bases between. CDR3 DNA: TGTGCCAGCAGCTTCTCCTCGTACAATGAGCAGTTCTTC. Residues: CASSFSSYNEQFF.

This chain joins TRBV2 and TRBJ2-5; TRBD2 agrees at 12 bases. The germline gives CDR1 SNHLY, CDR2 FYNNEI. V shed 5 bases and J 2 bases; nucleotides not matched to a gene: 6. The CDR3 contains 16 residues. CDR3 loop: CASSPPSGGAQETQYF. The CDR3 nucleotides are TGTGCCAGCAGTCCGCCTAGCGGGGGGGCTCAAGAGACCCAGTACTTC.

The genes are TRBV19 and TRBJ2-1; TRBD2 matches at 10 bases. Per the germline V gene, CDR1 is LNHDA and CDR2 is SQIVND (reference sequence). V was pared by 2 bases and J by 0 bases, with 4 bases of the junction left unmatched. The CDR3 is 17 amino acids. Here the CDR3 DNA reads TGTGCCAGTAGTATAAATCCTAGCGGGAGCTCCTACAATGAGCAGTTCTTC. It yields the protein CASSINPSGSSYNEQFF.

V usage is TRBV28 and J usage is TRBJ1-6; D call uncertain. Germline assignment: CDR1 MDHEN and CDR2 SYDVKM. V shed 7 bases and J shed 0 bases, with 10 bases lying between them. The CDR3 runs 15 residues. CDR3 protein: CASNPTGSYNSPLHF. CDR3 nucleotide sequence: TGTGCCAGCAACCCGACCGGCTCCTATAATTCACCCCTCCACTTT.

The CDR3 sequence: CASTRGQGSGEQFF. The CDR3, as DNA: TGTGCCAGCACCAGGGGACAGGGGAGCGGTGAGCAGTTCTTC. This chain uses TRBV6-5 with TRBJ2-1; 10 positions agree with TRBD1. Germline V lookup: CDR1 MNHEY, CDR2 SVGAGI. V was pared by 7 bases and J by 9 bases, with 9 bases of the junction left unmatched. CDR3 length equals 14 residues.

The J gene is TRBJ2-1, the V gene TRBV4-2, with a weak D call TRBD2 (5 bases). Germline V gene lookup returns CDR1 LGHNA and CDR2 YNFKEQ. The V and J ends lost 0 bases and 0 bases respectively, with 12 bases between them. CDR3 length equals 17 residues. CDR3 sequence (DNA): TGTGCCAGCAGCCAAGATTTGGGAGCGGACTCCTACAATGAGCAGTTCTTC. Translated, it gives CASSQDLGADSYNEQFF.

The rearrangement joins TRBV7-2 to TRBJ2-3; D is perhaps TRBD2 (7 bases). V was pared by 2 bases and J by 3 bases, with 18 bases between. There are 17 residues in the CDR3. Germline CDR1 reads SGHTA; CDR2 reads FQGNSA. CDR3 residues: CASSLRRGAGPTDTQYF. The CDR3 nucleotides read TGTGCCAGCAGCTTACGTCGGGGGGCAGGGCCTACAGATACGCAGTATTTT.

This chain joins TRBV28 and TRBJ2-7, with 7 bases lining up with TRBD1. CDR1 is MDHEN, CDR2 SYDVKM, per germline. The CDR3 covers 14 residues. Trimming at V came to 5 bases and at J to 1 base, leaving 5 bases not matched to a gene. The CDR3 DNA sequence: TGTGCCAGCAGTGCACCGGGACAGTCCTACGAGCAGTACTTC. Protein product: CASSAPGQSYEQYF. The variable domain in full, completed from reference TRBV28 and TRBJ2-7, reads DVKVTQSSRYLVKRTGEKVFLECVQDMDHENMFWYRQDPGLGLRLIYFSYDVKMKEKGDIPEGYSVSREKKERFSLILESASTNQTSMYLCASSAPGQSYEQYFGPGTRLTVT.

This clone was picked up one time. V gene TRBV6-2 or TRBV6-3 combines with J gene TRBJ1-2; the D gene is possibly TRBD1 (5 bases). The CDR3 contains 13 residues. With 6 bases removed from V and 8 bases from J, the gap between germline ends came to 16 bases. Per germline, CDR1 MNHEY and CDR2 SVGEGT. CDR3: CASSHLGTGGYTF. The CDR3 region has the DNA TGTGCCAGCAGCCACCTCGGGACGGGAGGCTACACCTTC.

The chain has TRBV5-4 and TRBJ2-1; 7 nucleotides align to TRBD1. V gave up 4 bases and J gave up 5 bases; unmatched junction bases: 12. Looked up from germline, CDR1 is SGHNT and CDR2 is YYREEE (reference sequence). The CDR3 is 16 residues long. DNA of the CDR3: TGTGCCAGCAGCGCGTACAGGGGTGAGGCACACAATGAGCAGTTCTTC. This sequence encodes CASSAYRGEAHNEQFF.